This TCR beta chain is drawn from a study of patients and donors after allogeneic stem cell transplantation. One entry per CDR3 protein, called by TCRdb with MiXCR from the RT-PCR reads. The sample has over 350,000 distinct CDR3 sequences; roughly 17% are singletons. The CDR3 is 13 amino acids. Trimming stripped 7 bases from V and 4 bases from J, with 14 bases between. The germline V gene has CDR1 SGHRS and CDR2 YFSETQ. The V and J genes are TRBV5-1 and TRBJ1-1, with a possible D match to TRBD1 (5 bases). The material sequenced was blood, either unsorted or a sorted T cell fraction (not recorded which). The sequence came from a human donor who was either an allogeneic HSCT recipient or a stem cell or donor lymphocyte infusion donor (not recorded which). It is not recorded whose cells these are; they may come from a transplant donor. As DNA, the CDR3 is TGCGCCAGCCGCTGCGGGGCTTGCACTGAAGCTTTCTTT. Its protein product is CASRCGACTEAFF.